Reported below is one TCR beta chain. The data are from a study of blood T cell repertoires in COVID-19. Here immunoSEQ multiplex PCR was the method, and the copy in TCRdb shows in-frame clones only, minus some. Among 200,000 to 250,000 clones listed, 82% were seen once. Sequenced input: PBMCs or T cells enriched from blood (not recorded which). The sequence came from a woman aged 60-75 years who had recovered from COVID-19.

The CDR3 DNA sequence: TGTGCCAGCAGCTTACTGACAGGGTCCAACACTGAAGCTTTCTTT. It specifies CASSLLTGSNTEAFF. V and J are TRBV11-2 and TRBJ1-1, with 7 bases that match TRBD1. CDR3 size: 15 residues. Germline V CDR1 and CDR2: SGHAT, FQNNGV. With 2 bases clipped from V and 2 bases from J, the junction kept 5 bases outside the gene matches.